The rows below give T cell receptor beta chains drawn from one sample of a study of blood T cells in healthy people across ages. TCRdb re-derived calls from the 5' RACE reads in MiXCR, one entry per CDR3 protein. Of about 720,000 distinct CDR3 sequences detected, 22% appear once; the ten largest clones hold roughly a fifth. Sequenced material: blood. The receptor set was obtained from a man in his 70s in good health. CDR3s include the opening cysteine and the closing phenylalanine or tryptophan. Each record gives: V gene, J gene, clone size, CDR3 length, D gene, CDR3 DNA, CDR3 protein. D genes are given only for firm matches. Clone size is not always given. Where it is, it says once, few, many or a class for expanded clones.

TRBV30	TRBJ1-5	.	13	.	TGTGCCTGGGGGACGCGGGAGGATCAGCCCCAGCATTTT	CAWGTREDQPQHF
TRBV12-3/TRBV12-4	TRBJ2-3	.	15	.	TGTGCCAGCAATCCCGGGACGGCTTTCACAGATACGCAGTATTTT	CASNPGTAFTDTQYF
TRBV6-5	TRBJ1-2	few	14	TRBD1	TGTGCCAGCACCCGAGAACAGGGGTTCTATGGCTACACCTTC	CASTREQGFYGYTF
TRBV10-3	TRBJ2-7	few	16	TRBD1	TGTGCCATCAGTGATCACAAAGGACAGGGGATCAGCGAGCAGTACTTC	CAISDHKGQGISEQYF
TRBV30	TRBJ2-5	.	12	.	TGTGCCTGGAGCGCTAGCTTTGAGACCCAGTACTTC	CAWSASFETQYF
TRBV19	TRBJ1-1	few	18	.	TGTGCCAGTAGTATTCTATTCGGGACCGGGAGAATGAACACTGAAGCTTTCTTT	CASSILFGTGRMNTEAFF
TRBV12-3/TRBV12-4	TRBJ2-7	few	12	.	TGTGCCAGCAGTTTCACCCCTTACGAGCAGTACTTC	CASSFTPYEQYF
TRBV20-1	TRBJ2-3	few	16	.	TGCAGTGCTAGCGGGGCAGCAAAATCTAGCACAGATACGCAGTATTTT	CSASGAAKSSTDTQYF
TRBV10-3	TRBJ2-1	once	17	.	TGTGCCATCAGTGAATTCCTGGCGGGATTCTCCTACAATGAGCAGTTCTTC	CAISEFLAGFSYNEQFF
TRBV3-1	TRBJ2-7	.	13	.	TGTGCCAGCAGCGCACATAGCTCCTACGAGCAGTACTTC	CASSAHSSYEQYF
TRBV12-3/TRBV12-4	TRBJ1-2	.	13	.	TGTGCCAGCAGTGTCCAGGGCGACTATGGCTACACCTTC	CASSVQGDYGYTF
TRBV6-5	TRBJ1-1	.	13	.	TGTGCCAGCAGCGGACTCGGGGACACTGAAGCTTTCTTT	CASSGLGDTEAFF
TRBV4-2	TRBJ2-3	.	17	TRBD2	TGTGCCAGCAGCCCTAGCGGGAGGGGTGACGCCGGAGATACGCAGTATTTT	CASSPSGRGDAGDTQYF
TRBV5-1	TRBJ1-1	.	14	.	TGCGCCAGCAGCTTGGCCTCCATAGGCACTGAAGCTTTCTTT	CASSLASIGTEAFF
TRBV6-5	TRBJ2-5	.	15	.	TGTGCCAGCAGGGAATCTCGGGGACTCATGGAGACCCAGTACTTC	CASRESRGLMETQYF
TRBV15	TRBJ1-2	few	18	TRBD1	TGTGCCACCAGCAGAGATCAGGGGACAGTGGGGTTTAACTATGGCTACACCTTC	CATSRDQGTVGFNYGYTF
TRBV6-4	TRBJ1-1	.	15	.	TGTGCCAGCCGGGGGTCGGCGGTTATTAACACTGAAGCTTTCTTT	CASRGSAVINTEAFF
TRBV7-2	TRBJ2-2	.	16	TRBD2	TGTGCCAGCAGCACGACTAGCGGGGGACACACCGGGGAGCTGTTTTTT	CASSTTSGGHTGELFF
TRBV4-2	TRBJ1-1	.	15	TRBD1	TGTGCCAGCAGCCAAGTTACAGGGGGCGTAACTGAAGCTTTCTTT	CASSQVTGGVTEAFF
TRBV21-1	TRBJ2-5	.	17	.	TGTGCCAGCAGCAAAGCCTCAGTCTTTTCCGTCAAAGAGACCCAGTACTTC	CASSKASVFSVKETQYF
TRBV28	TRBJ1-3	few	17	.	TGTGCCAGCAGTTTGTTAGATGGCGGCCGAAGGGGAAACACCATATATTTT	CASSLLDGGRRGNTIYF
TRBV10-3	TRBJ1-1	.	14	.	TGTGCCATCAGTAGGCTTGAGGCAAACACTGAAGCTTTCTTT	CAISRLEANTEAFF
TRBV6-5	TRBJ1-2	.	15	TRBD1	TGTGCCAGCAGGCAACCTGGACAGGGAAACTATGGCTACACCTTC	CASRQPGQGNYGYTF
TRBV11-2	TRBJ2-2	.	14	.	TGTGCCAGCAGCTTAGTAGGCGGCTCCGCGGAGCTGTTTTTT	CASSLVGGSAELFF
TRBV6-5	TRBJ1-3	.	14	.	TGTGCCAGCAGCCGACAGAGCTCTGGAAACACCATATATTTT	CASSRQSSGNTIYF
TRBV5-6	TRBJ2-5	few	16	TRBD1	TGTGCCAGCAGCCCTGAGCGGACAGGGTGGATTGAGACCCAGTACTTC	CASSPERTGWIETQYF
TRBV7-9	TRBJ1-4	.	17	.	TGTGCCAGCAGCTCAGGCAGTACAGGGAGGCCTAATGAAAAACTGTTTTTT	CASSSGSTGRPNEKLFF
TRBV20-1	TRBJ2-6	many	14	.	TGCAGTGCCTCGGACAGAGCTGGGGCCAACGTCCTGACTTTC	CSASDRAGANVLTF
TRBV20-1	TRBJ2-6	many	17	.	TGCAGTGCCGACCGGACAGTCTTGGTCTCTGGGGCCAACGTCCTGACTTTC	CSADRTVLVSGANVLTF
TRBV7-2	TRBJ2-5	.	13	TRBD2	TGTGCCAGCCGAGGGAGGGCCCAAGAGACCCAGTACTTC	CASRGRAQETQYF
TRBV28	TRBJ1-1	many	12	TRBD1	TGCGCCAGCAGAACAGGGGGAACTGAAGCTTTCTTT	CASRTGGTEAFF
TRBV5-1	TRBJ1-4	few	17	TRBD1	TGCGCCAGCAAAAGAAGTCTGGGACAGGGGATGGTGGAAAAACTGTTTTTT	CASKRSLGQGMVEKLFF
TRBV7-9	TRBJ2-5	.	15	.	TGTGCCAGCAGCTTATACGGCCAGATCCAAGAGACCCAGTACTTC	CASSLYGQIQETQYF
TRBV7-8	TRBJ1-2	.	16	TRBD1	TGTGCCAGCAGCAACCGACAGGGAAGGACGAACTATGGCTACACCTTC	CASSNRQGRTNYGYTF
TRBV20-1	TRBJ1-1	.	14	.	TGCAGTGCTAGAGACGCAATAACGAACACTGAAGCTTTCTTT	CSARDAITNTEAFF
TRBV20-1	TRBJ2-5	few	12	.	TGCAGTGCTAGGGGAGAGCAAGAGACCCAGTACTTC	CSARGEQETQYF
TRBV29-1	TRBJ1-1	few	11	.	TGCAGCGAGTTGACAGGAGGTGAAGCTTTCTTT	CSELTGGEAFF
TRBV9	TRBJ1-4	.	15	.	TGCGCCAGCAGCCCCGGGGGGCCACTTAATGAAAAACTGTTTTTT	CASSPGGPLNEKLFF
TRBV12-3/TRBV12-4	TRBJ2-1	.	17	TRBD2	TGTGCCAGCACCTTTAATTTAGCGGGAGCGTCCTACAATGAGCAGTTCTTC	CASTFNLAGASYNEQFF
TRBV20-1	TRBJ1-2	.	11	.	TGCAGTGCATGGACGGACTATGGCTACACCTTC	CSAWTDYGYTF
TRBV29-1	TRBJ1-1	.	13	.	TGCAGCGTTGAAGGGCTCGTGAACACTGAAGCTTTCTTT	CSVEGLVNTEAFF
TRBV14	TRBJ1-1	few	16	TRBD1	TGTGCCAGCAGCCGCCCCGGGACAGGGTTGAACACTGAAGCTTTCTTT	CASSRPGTGLNTEAFF
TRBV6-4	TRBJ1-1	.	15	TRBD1	TGTGCCAGCAGTGTCGGTGGAGGGGGCAGAACTGTAGCTTTCTTT	CASSVGGGGRTVAFF
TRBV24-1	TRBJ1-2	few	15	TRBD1	TGTGCCACCAGTGATTCCGCGACAGGGGACTATGGCTACACCTTC	CATSDSATGDYGYTF
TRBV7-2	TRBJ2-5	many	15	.	TGTGCCAGCAGCTTAGCGGTGACCGCACAAGAGACCCAGTACTTC	CASSLAVTAQETQYF
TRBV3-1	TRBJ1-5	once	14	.	TGTGCCAGCAGCCAAGTCCGTAGCAATCAGCCCCAGCATTTT	CASSQVRSNQPQHF
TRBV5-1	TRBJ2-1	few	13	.	TGCGCCAGCAGCTTGGAGGGGGTCAATGAGCAGTTCTTC	CASSLEGVNEQFF
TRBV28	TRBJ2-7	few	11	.	TGTGCCAGCACCTTAGGTAACGAGCAGTACTTC	CASTLGNEQYF